Shown below are 8 T cell receptor beta chains from a single sample sequenced in a study. Method: immunoSEQ multiplex PCR; TCRdb's copy keeps in-frame clones and lacks some. The sample yields under 55,000 clones, over 85% seen once. Source material: PBMCs. These receptors were obtained from a man aged 40-49 years with rheumatoid arthritis.

J is TRBJ2-5 and V is TRBV14; D ambiguous. The V and J ends lost 0 bases and 1 base respectively, with 12 bases between them. This CDR3 has 16 residues. CDR1 SGHDN and CDR2 FVKESK come from the germline V gene. The CDR3 spells CASSQDNIGSQETQYF. The CDR3 nucleotides are TGTGCCAGCAGCCAAGATAATATCGGCAGCCAAGAGACCCAGTACTTC.

V gene TRBV10-2 combines with J gene TRBJ2-3; no reliable D call. V was clipped by 5 bases and J by 4 bases, with 7 bases between them. This CDR3 has 12 residues. Germline CDR1 reads WSHSY; CDR2 reads SAAADI. The CDR3 loop reads CASSYYSDTQYF. The DNA for the CDR3 is TGCGCCAGCAGTTACTACTCAGATACGCAGTATTTT.

The V and J genes are TRBV6-4 and TRBJ2-7; D is ambiguous. Trimming removed 10 bases from V and 11 bases from J, with 12 bases in between. The CDR3 has 9 amino acids. Germline values: CDR1 MRHNA, CDR2 SNTAGT. CDR3 in DNA: TGTGCCACCATTCCCTCCGAGTACTTC. Protein: CATIPSEYF.

This rearrangement joins TRBV20-1 to TRBJ2-3, with no clear D. Germline assignment: CDR1 DFQATT and CDR2 SNEGSKA (reference sequence). The ends were cut back, 5 bases at V and 5 bases at J, with 5 bases in the middle. CDR3 length equals 10 residues. The CDR3 DNA sequence: TGCAGTGCTTCCTTAGATACGCAGTATTTT. Amino acid sequence: CSASLDTQYF.

This rearrangement joins TRBV13 to TRBJ2-1; TRBD2 might be the D (5 bases). This CDR3 has 15 amino acids. Germline CDR1 PRHDT, CDR2 FYEKMQ (reference sequence). Trimming left V 1 base short and J 4 bases short, with 11 bases between. CDR3 bases: TGTGCCAGCAGCTTAGCGGCAGGAGGTTACAATGAGCAGTTCTTC. Encoded protein: CASSLAAGGYNEQFF. The full variable domain, rest sourced from reference TRBV13 and TRBJ2-1, is AAGVIQSPRHLIKEKRETATLKCYPIPRHDTVYWYQQGPGQDPQFLISFYEKMQSDKGSIPDRFSAQQFSDYHSELNMSSLELGDSALYFCASSLAAGGYNEQFFGPGTRLTVL.

The gene calls are TRBV7-9 and TRBJ2-3; D tentatively reads TRBD1 or TRBD2 (5 bases each). CDR1 is SEHNR and CDR2 is FQNEAQ in the germline V gene (reference sequence). The CDR3 sequence is 16 residues long. Trimming took off 5 bases at V and 2 bases at J, with 17 bases between the two ends. The CDR3 loop is CASSPGGRTTTDTQYF. In DNA form, the CDR3 reads TGTGCCAGCAGCCCTGGGGGTAGGACCACCACAGATACGCAGTATTTT.

The chain uses TRBV18 and TRBJ2-2; possible D gene TRBD2, 5 bases. This CDR3 contains 15 residues. V lost 1 base and J 4 bases, leaving 10 bases between the germline ends. Germline lookup yields CDR1 KGHSH and CDR2 LQKENI. In nucleotides, the CDR3 is TGTGCCAGCTCACCACGGGATAGCGTCACCGGGGAGCTGTTTTTT. This encodes CASSPRDSVTGELFF.

The genes are TRBV27 and TRBJ1-1; weak D call: TRBD1 (5 bases). This CDR3 is built from 13 residues. Trimming shortened V by 6 bases and J by 4 bases, and 12 bases separated the two germline ends. Looked up from germline, CDR1 is MNHEY and CDR2 is SMNVEV (reference sequence). The CDR3 bases are TGTGCCAGCAGACGTTGGGGCGTCACTGAAGCTTTCTTT. Translating it yields CASRRWGVTEAFF.